This is a list of T cell receptor beta chains from one sample in a study of blood T cell repertoires in COVID-19. Sequencing used immunoSEQ multiplex PCR; TCRdb keeps in-frame clones, though not all of them. The sample includes around 220,000 clones, roughly four fifths of them seen just once. The sequenced sample was peripheral blood. The source of these receptors is a woman over 75 with COVID-19, enrolled during active disease. Both conserved end residues are part of each CDR3.

J,V,CDR3
TRBJ2-7,TRBV5-1,CASSSGQALLSYEQYF
TRBJ2-1,TRBV5-1,CASSIRDRDLSEQFF
TRBJ1-6,TRBV4-3,CASSRGEGPNSPLHF
TRBJ2-3,TRBV4-2,CASSRMEGDTQYF
TRBJ2-2,TRBV5-1,CASSLDLAGDFKVF
TRBJ2-2,TRBV7-3,CASSSMALNTGELFF
TRBJ1-5,TRBV28,CASSSSIGPQHF
TRBJ2-5,TRBV20-1,CSPQARETQYF
TRBJ2-2,TRBV20-1,CSILDGELFF
TRBJ1-1,TRBV7-2,CASSLQGRTEAFF
TRBJ2-5,TRBV30,CAWIGQNQETQYF
TRBJ1-1,TRBV7-2,CASSLDQKYTEAFF
TRBJ1-2,TRBV21-1,CASSKDPRTEHTF
TRBJ2-2,TRBV7-9,CASSPGGGTGASGELFF
TRBJ1-2,TRBV3-1/TRBV3-2,CASGGGNYGYTF
TRBJ1-1,TRBV12-3/TRBV12-4,CASSLHSFEAFF